Below, 12 T cell receptor beta chains from the same sample are listed, as sequenced in a study of tumor-infiltrating lymphocytes in oesophageal squamous cell carcinoma. Each CDR3 protein gets one entry after TCRdb re-called the PCR reads with MiXCR. There are about 10,000 distinct CDR3 sequences in the sample; roughly 57% occur only once, and roughly 26% lies in the top ten. The sample taken for sequencing was esophageal tumor tissue. The receptors come from a female donor with esophageal squamous cell carcinoma.

There are a few counts of this clonotype. This chain connects TRBV7-2 to TRBJ2-4; a possible D gene is TRBD2 (6 bases). Deletions cut 0 bases from V and 8 bases from J, with 14 bases between. The CDR3 has 15 amino acids. Germline V gene lookup returns CDR1 SGHTA and CDR2 FQGNSA. CDR3 region: CASSLAGTGGDIQYF. The CDR3 nucleotides are TGTGCCAGCAGCTTAGCGGGGACTGGGGGTGACATTCAGTACTTC.

In DNA form, the CDR3 reads TGTGCCAGCAGCTTACGCAGGGGAGAGACCCAGTACTTC. Translated: CASSLRRGETQYF. The gene calls are TRBV11-1 and TRBJ2-5; D might be TRBD1 (6 bases). Germline lookup yields CDR1 SGHAT and CDR2 FQDESV (reference sequence). Trimming left V 2 bases short and J 4 bases short, with 8 bases between. CDR3 size: 13 residues.

This chain connects TRBV2 to TRBJ2-6; perhaps TRBD1 as D (6 bases). The J call may be incorrect, as the DNA end agrees better with TRBJ2-7. CDR1 is SNHLY and CDR2 is FYNNEI in the germline V gene. The CDR3 spans 14 residues. CDR3 in DNA: TGTGCCAACCATCTCCTGCAGGGGCACAATGAGCAGTACTTC. Translation gives CANHLLQGHNEQYF.

Here the CDR3 reads CASSLTGPPVTGELFF. CDR3 bases: TGTGCCAGCAGCTTAACCGGGCCCCCAGTCACCGGGGAGCTGTTTTTT. The chain uses TRBV7-8 and TRBJ2-3; D ambiguous. The end of the DNA aligns better with TRBJ2-2, so the J call may be wrong. This CDR3 has 16 residues. The germline CDR1 and CDR2 sequences are SGHVS and FQNEAQ.

This clonotype was counted at least ten times. The chain has TRBV7-3 and TRBJ1-1; D possibly corresponds to TRBD1 (5 bases). Germline V gene lookup returns CDR1 SGHTA and CDR2 FQGTGA. The CDR3 length is 15 residues. V lost 1 base and J 0 bases, leaving 9 bases between the germline ends. The CDR3 spells CASSLSGGMNTEAFF. The CDR3 coding sequence is TGTGCCAGCAGCTTAAGTGGGGGGATGAACACTGAAGCTTTCTTT.

The chain joins TRBV7-3 to TRBJ1-6; 7 bases match TRBD2. Near its end, the DNA agrees better with TRBJ2-7, so the J call may be wrong. CDR3 length equals 12 residues. Germline V gene lookup returns CDR1 SGHTA and CDR2 FQGTGA. The CDR3 DNA is TGTGCCAGCAGCCCCCCTGGGGGGGTGCAGTACTTC. It translates to CASSPPGGVQYF.

The chain has TRBV30 and TRBJ2-3, with D possibly matching TRBD1 (5 bases). The V gene's germline CDR1 is GTSNPN and CDR2 SVGIG (reference sequence). The ends were cut back, 3 bases at V and 5 bases at J, with 12 bases in the middle. The CDR3 has 13 residues. The CDR3 reads CAWRKQDEDTQYF. CDR3 coding DNA: TGTGCCTGGAGAAAACAGGACGAAGATACGCAGTATTTT.

This clonotype was seen only a few times. The chain combines TRBV6-1 with TRBJ2-5, with 10 bases identical to TRBD1. This CDR3 region has 17 residues. Germline V gene sequence: CDR1 MNHNS, CDR2 SASEGT. The V segment lost 6 bases and the J segment 5 bases; nucleotides outside the gene matches: 15. The CDR3 reads CASSKFRQGAGAETQYF. In DNA form, the CDR3 reads TGTGCCAGCAGCAAATTTCGACAGGGGGCCGGGGCGGAGACCCAGTACTTC.

This chain links TRBV6-6 with TRBJ1-2; D unclear. Between the trimmed V and J ends, which lost 0 bases and 8 bases, there was a span of 10 bases. This CDR3 has 13 residues. Germline CDR1 reads MNHNY; CDR2 reads SVGAGI (reference sequence). The CDR3 reads CASSYSSFRGYTF. The DNA of the CDR3 is TGTGCCAGCAGTTACTCGAGTTTTCGGGGCTACACCTTC.

V gene TRBV7-6 combines with J gene TRBJ2-3; D unclear. The V gene lost 3 bases and the J gene lost 0 bases, with 10 bases spanning the gap. This CDR3 is built from 15 residues. Germline V gene sequence: CDR1 SGHVS, CDR2 FNYEAQ. The DNA for the CDR3 is TGTGCCAGCAGCTTTGCGTTTTCTAGCACAGATACGCAGTATTTT. Protein: CASSFAFSSTDTQYF.

Regarding this clonotype: Its ends do not fully match the called genes, so a read error is possible. V usage is TRBV12-3 or TRBV12-4 and J usage is TRBJ2-5, with a weak D call TRBD1 (5 bases). The CDR3 loop spans 14 amino acids. DNA for the CDR3: TGTGCCAGCACAGGGTCCTCAGATCAAGAGACCCAGTGCTTC. Translating it yields CASTGSSDQETQCF.

This clonotype appeared once. The V and J genes are TRBV10-3 and TRBJ2-6, with D maybe TRBD2 (5 bases). V lost 8 bases, J lost 0 bases, and 8 bases lay in between. This CDR3 is 14 amino acids long. The germline V gene encodes CDR1 ENHRY and CDR2 SYGVKD. The DNA for the CDR3 is TGTGCCATCGAACGGGGCTCTGGGGCCAACGTCCTGACTTTC. This gives the protein CAIERGSGANVLTF.